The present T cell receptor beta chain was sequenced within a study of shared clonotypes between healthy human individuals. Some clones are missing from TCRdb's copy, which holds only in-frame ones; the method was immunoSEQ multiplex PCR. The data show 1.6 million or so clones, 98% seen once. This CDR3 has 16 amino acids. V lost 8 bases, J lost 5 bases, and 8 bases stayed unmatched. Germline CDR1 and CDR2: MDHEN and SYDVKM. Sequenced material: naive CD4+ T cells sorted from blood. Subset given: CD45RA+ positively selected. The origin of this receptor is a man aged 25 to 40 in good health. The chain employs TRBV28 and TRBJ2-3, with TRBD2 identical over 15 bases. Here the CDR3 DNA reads TGTGCCAGCCGTCTTCCGGGACTAGCGGGAGGAGATACGCAGTATTTT. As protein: CASRLPGLAGGDTQYF. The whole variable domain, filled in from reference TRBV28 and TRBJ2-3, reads DVKVTQSSRYLVKRTGEKVFLECVQDMDHENMFWYRQDPGLGLRLIYFSYDVKMKEKGDIPEGYSVSREKKERFSLILESASTNQTSMYLCASRLPGLAGGDTQYFGPGTRLTVL.